This TCR beta chain was obtained from a study of T cells in Graves' hyperthyroidism and ophthalmopathy. Overall study: Upon initial diagnosis and before any treatment, peripheral blood was collected.

Recently diagnosed hyperthyroidism of less than 2 months' duration affected patients aged 18 to 65. In making diagnoses, clinical symptoms, serum thyroxine and TRAb, thyroid ultrasound and orbital computed tomography were all used. Amplification of TCR beta CDR3 regions used RNA as the template. Using the HTBI primer set, a first-round RT-PCR was run on the TCR CDR3. TCRdb re-called the multiplex PCR reads with MiXCR, one entry per CDR3 protein. The sample has around 280,000 distinct CDR3 sequences, less than 15% seen once. The V gene end was trimmed by 0 bases and the J gene end by 0 bases; junction bases not matched to a gene: 5. Germline-derived CDR1 and CDR2 are MNHNY and SVGAGI (reference sequence). The CDR3 contains 17 residues.

The chain joins TRBV6-6 to TRBJ2-4; 7 bases are a match to TRBD2. This clonotype was obtained from a woman in her 30s with Graves' hyperthyroidism that later progressed to Graves' ophthalmopathy. The sequenced sample consisted of blood. In nucleotides, the CDR3 is TGTGCCAGCAGTTACTCGGCTAGCGGTCTAGCCAAAAACATTCAGTACTTC. The encoded protein is CASSYSASGLAKNIQYF.